Listed here is a single T cell receptor (beta chain). Using its own MiXCR run on the 5' RACE reads, TCRdb lists one record per CDR3 protein. The top ten clones hold 16% of a sample with 400,000 to 650,000 distinct CDR3 sequences, 20% to 25% of them seen once. The data are from a study of T cells after yellow fever vaccination. V lost 4 bases to trimming and J lost 0 bases, with 7 bases between them. CDR3 length: 12 residues. Per germline, CDR1 DFQATT and CDR2 SNEGSKA (reference sequence). The sequenced sample was PBMCs, obtained 20 to 25 days after the first yellow fever vaccination. The receptor comes from a young man who received the YFV17D yellow fever vaccine. The chain links TRBV20-1 to TRBJ2-7; D remains unclear. The CDR3 nucleotides read TGCAGTGCTACAAAGAGCTCCTACGAGCAGTACGTC. It yields the protein CSATKSSYEQYV.